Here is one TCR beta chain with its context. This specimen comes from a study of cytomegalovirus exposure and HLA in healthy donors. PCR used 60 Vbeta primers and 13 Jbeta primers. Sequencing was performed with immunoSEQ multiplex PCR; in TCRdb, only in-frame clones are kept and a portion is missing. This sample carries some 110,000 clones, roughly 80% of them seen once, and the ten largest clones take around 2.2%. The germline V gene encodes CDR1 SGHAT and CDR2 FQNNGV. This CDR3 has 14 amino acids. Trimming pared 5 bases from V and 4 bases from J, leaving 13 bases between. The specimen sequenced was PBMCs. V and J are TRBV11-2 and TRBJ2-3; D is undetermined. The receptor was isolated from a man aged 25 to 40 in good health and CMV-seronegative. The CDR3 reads CASSPRASSDTQYF. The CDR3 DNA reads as TGTGCCAGCAGCCCCCGCGCGAGCTCAGATACGCAGTATTTT. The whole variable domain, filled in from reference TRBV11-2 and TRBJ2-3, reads EAGVAQSPRYKIIEKRQSVAFWCNPISGHATLYWYQQILGQGPKLLIQFQNNGVVDDSQLPKDRFSAERLKGVDSTLKIQPAKLEDSAVYLCASSPRASSDTQYFGPGTRLTVL.